What follows are 13 T cell receptor beta chains derived from one specimen sequenced in a study of T cell responses to AZD1222 COVID-19 vaccine. Clones were sequenced by immunoSEQ multiplex PCR, and TCRdb holds only the in-frame ones, with some missing. The sample carries some 120,000 clones, roughly 88% recorded once. Source: peripheral blood, taken on day 0 of MenACWY control vaccination. The receptors were gathered from an adult in good health.

The chain is built from TRBV11-2 and TRBJ2-7, with TRBD1 as a possible D gene (6 bases). CDR1 is SGHAT, CDR2 FQNNGV, per germline. Trimming left V 3 bases short and J 0 bases short, with 24 bases between. The CDR3 extends over 19 amino acids. Written as DNA, the CDR3 is TGTGCCAGCAGCTTCCGGATAACCACGACAGGTACAAGCTCCTACGAGCAGTACTTC. Translated: CASSFRITTTGTSSYEQYF.

The chain carries TRBV5-6 and TRBJ2-7; no definite D call. The CDR3 is made up of 13 amino acids. Germline V lookup: CDR1 SGHDT, CDR2 YYEEEE. Trimming shortened V by 2 bases and J by 5 bases, and 11 bases separated the two germline ends. The CDR3 DNA sequence: TGTGCCAGCAGCTTAGACATAATAGACGAGCAGTACTTC. Its translation: CASSLDIIDEQYF.

The V gene is TRBV7-8, the J gene TRBJ2-1; D is unclear. Germline V lookup: CDR1 SGHVS, CDR2 FQNEAQ. The CDR3 extends over 16 amino acids. The V end was cut by 5 bases, the J end by 7 bases, with 21 bases between. The CDR3 DNA reads TGTGCCAGCAGCCCCCGGGCCCAAAGCGAGGTTAATGAGCAGTTCTTC. This gives the protein CASSPRAQSEVNEQFF.

This chain connects TRBV28 to TRBJ1-3; D uncertain. From germline, CDR1 is MDHEN and CDR2 SYDVKM. Deletions cut 0 bases from V and 2 bases from J, with 17 bases between. The CDR3 spans 18 residues. DNA for the CDR3: TGTGCCAGCAGTTTATGGTCGCGGGTGGCCAGGCCTGGAAACACCATATATTTT. It is translated as CASSLWSRVARPGNTIYF.

The chain has TRBV19 and TRBJ1-1; D might be TRBD1 (5 bases). CDR3 size: 12 residues. Trimming stripped 5 bases from V and 6 bases from J, with 10 bases between. The germline V gene encodes CDR1 LNHDA and CDR2 SQIVND (reference sequence). The CDR3 loop is CASSEGRAEAFF. DNA for the CDR3: TGTGCCAGTAGTGAGGGGAGGGCTGAAGCTTTCTTT.

J is TRBJ1-1 and V is TRBV29-1; perhaps TRBD1 as D (5 bases). The ends were cut back, 7 bases at V and 7 bases at J, with 19 bases in the middle. The germline V gene encodes CDR1 SQVTM and CDR2 ANQGSEA. This CDR3 is 13 amino acids long. Written as DNA, the CDR3 is TGCAGCGGCCTGGGGCGGTGGCACAATGAAGCTTTCTTT. Protein product: CSGLGRWHNEAFF.

This clone has a single count. This chain joins TRBV4-1 and TRBJ2-7; 8 bases fit TRBD2. The trim removed 5 bases at V and 7 bases at J, leaving 4 bases unmatched. The CDR3 consists of 12 residues. Germline V gene sequence: CDR1 MGHRA, CDR2 YSYEKL. The CDR3 protein is CASSFGGGEQYF. The CDR3 DNA reads as TGCGCCAGCAGCTTCGGCGGGGGGGAGCAGTACTTC.

In its sample, this clone was seen once. V and J are TRBV20-1 and TRBJ1-4; TRBD1 matches at 8 bases. The CDR3 contains 14 residues. The V gene's germline CDR1 is DFQATT and CDR2 SNEGSKA (reference sequence). Trimming at V came to 3 bases and at J to 4 bases, leaving 4 bases not matched to a gene. CDR3 amino acids: CSASKQGVNEKLFF. CDR3 sequence (DNA): TGCAGTGCTAGTAAACAGGGGGTTAATGAAAAACTGTTTTTT.

The table lists this clone with a few counts. J is TRBJ1-1 and V is TRBV9; tentative D call: TRBD1 (5 bases). The CDR3 runs to 15 residues. V lost 3 bases and J 1 base, leaving 13 bases between the germline ends. Germline loops: CDR1 SGDLS, CDR2 YYNGEE. The CDR3 coding sequence is TGTGCCAGCAGCGCCCTTGGGGCCGAGAACACTGAAGCTTTCTTT. Translation gives CASSALGAENTEAFF.

This clone came up a few times. The J gene is TRBJ1-1, the V gene TRBV30, with no clear D. Trimming took off 4 bases at V and 5 bases at J, with 8 bases between the two ends. This CDR3 contains 11 residues. From germline, CDR1 is GTSNPN and CDR2 SVGIG (reference sequence). Here the CDR3 DNA reads TGTGCCTGGAAGCTCGGGACTGAAGCTTTCTTT. Translating gives CAWKLGTEAFF. Variable domain in full (rest from reference TRBV30 and TRBJ1-1): SQTIHQWPATLVQPVGSPLSLECTVEGTSNPNLYWYRQAAGRGLQLLFYSVGIGQISSEVPQNLSASRPQDRQFILSSKKLLLSDSGFYLCAWKLGTEAFFGQGTRLTVV.

The rearrangement joins TRBV7-2 to TRBJ2-7; perhaps TRBD1 as D (5 bases). V lost 1 base, J lost 5 bases, and 15 bases lay in between. The CDR3 consists of 15 residues. Germline loops: CDR1 SGHTA, CDR2 FQGNSA. The CDR3 nucleotides read TGTGCCAGCAGCTTAGTGCGCCAGGGCGAAAACGAGCAGTACTTC. Protein sequence: CASSLVRQGENEQYF.

Only a few counts were recorded for this clone. This chain joins TRBV18 and TRBJ1-1, with D perhaps matching TRBD1 (6 bases). Germline V gene lookup returns CDR1 KGHSH and CDR2 LQKENI. With 2 bases removed from V and 2 bases from J, the gap between germline ends came to 9 bases. CDR3 length: 14 residues. DNA for the CDR3: TGTGCCAGCTCACCAGTGGGGGCTAACACTGAAGCTTTCTTT. It encodes CASSPVGANTEAFF.

The chain couples TRBV2 to TRBJ1-5; unclear D gene. The CDR3 length is 13 residues. Germline lookup yields CDR1 SNHLY and CDR2 FYNNEI. V dropped 7 bases and J dropped 3 bases, with 10 bases sitting between them. CDR3 coding DNA: TGTGCCAGCACTAGCTCAATCAATCAGCCCCAGCATTTT. Amino acid sequence: CASTSSINQPQHF.